Listed below are T cell receptor beta chains from one sample, sequenced in a study of blood T cells in healthy people across ages. TCRdb used MiXCR to reprocess the 5' RACE reads, holding one entry per CDR3 protein. The sample lists about 810,000 distinct CDR3 sequences; roughly 40% were seen once. The material sequenced was blood. The receptor source for this set is a man aged 18 to 30 in good health. CDR3s include the opening cysteine and the closing phenylalanine or tryptophan. Fields, in order: V gene, clone size, CDR3 protein. Rows give clone size only sometimes, using once, few, many, or a class for an expanded clone.

V gene: TRBV28; clone size: -; CDR3 protein: CASRLAVTEAFF
V gene: TRBV11-2; clone size: few; CDR3 protein: CASSLRRANTDTQYF
V gene: TRBV11-1; clone size: -; CDR3 protein: CASSHRGNTLEAFF
V gene: TRBV10-3; clone size: -; CDR3 protein: CAISSSSGANVLTF
V gene: TRBV4-1; clone size: -; CDR3 protein: CASSQGTGMNTEAFF
V gene: TRBV24-1; clone size: -; CDR3 protein: CATGDLTGQTQYF
V gene: TRBV4-1; clone size: few; CDR3 protein: CASSQGNSGGSYNEQFF
V gene: TRBV19; clone size: few; CDR3 protein: CASSISQETQYF
V gene: TRBV27; clone size: many; CDR3 protein: CASSTRGEHEQYF
V gene: TRBV6-5; clone size: -; CDR3 protein: CASTGERGQVTQYF
V gene: TRBV12-3/TRBV12-4; clone size: once; CDR3 protein: CASSLSSVNSGNTIYF
V gene: TRBV2; clone size: -; CDR3 protein: CASMGTSHGAQYF
V gene: TRBV6-1; clone size: -; CDR3 protein: CALTRDPSSYNEQFF
V gene: TRBV27; clone size: few; CDR3 protein: CASSLKGGTTYEQYF
V gene: TRBV12-3/TRBV12-4; clone size: -; CDR3 protein: CASSPHPGQGGGYTF
V gene: TRBV7-6; clone size: -; CDR3 protein: CASSPNAGSYEQYF
V gene: TRBV12-3/TRBV12-4; clone size: few; CDR3 protein: CASSVEGRTGELFF
V gene: TRBV7-7; clone size: -; CDR3 protein: CASSHGLAGANEQFF
V gene: TRBV9; clone size: many; CDR3 protein: CASSPSLSVGRDTQYF
V gene: TRBV28; clone size: -; CDR3 protein: CASSPPGQGNYEQYF
V gene: TRBV6-5; clone size: many; CDR3 protein: CASSRDSAQETQYF
V gene: TRBV25-1; clone size: -; CDR3 protein: CASSSTAGVYGYTF
V gene: TRBV5-1; clone size: few; CDR3 protein: CASSLGQGGKYEQYF
V gene: TRBV7-8; clone size: -; CDR3 protein: CASSLAAVHEQFF
V gene: TRBV20-1; clone size: few; CDR3 protein: CSARGPQGVGGYTF
V gene: TRBV6-5; clone size: few; CDR3 protein: CASSYSRSSSYEQYF
V gene: TRBV7-2; clone size: few; CDR3 protein: CASSFGQNPYEQYF
V gene: TRBV9; clone size: -; CDR3 protein: CASSSDGLAGGGEQYF
V gene: TRBV12-3/TRBV12-4; clone size: few; CDR3 protein: CASSIRDGGSETQYF
V gene: TRBV29-1; clone size: -; CDR3 protein: CSVGDPGDEQYF
V gene: TRBV5-1; clone size: few; CDR3 protein: CASSLALGQGAGILDGYTF
V gene: TRBV10-3; clone size: -; CDR3 protein: CAISESRSVGLGEQETQYF
V gene: TRBV12-3/TRBV12-4; clone size: few; CDR3 protein: CASSLRTGLYNEQFF
V gene: TRBV2; clone size: -; CDR3 protein: CASSEDWGDGYTF
V gene: TRBV12-3/TRBV12-4; clone size: few; CDR3 protein: CASSARFDYGYTF
V gene: TRBV10-3; clone size: -; CDR3 protein: CTIRPKDSAYNEQFF
V gene: TRBV7-2; clone size: -; CDR3 protein: CASSFIGQPQHF
V gene: TRBV20-1; clone size: -; CDR3 protein: CSAAGTGELYEQYF
V gene: TRBV6-5; clone size: few; CDR3 protein: CASSYLLSSYYEQYF
V gene: TRBV12-3/TRBV12-4; clone size: -; CDR3 protein: CASSWGSEQFF
V gene: TRBV5-1; clone size: many; CDR3 protein: CASSPGQEQETQYF
V gene: TRBV5-1; clone size: -; CDR3 protein: CASSGNKEQFF
V gene: TRBV5-1; clone size: many; CDR3 protein: CASKGTFYEQYF
V gene: TRBV5-1; clone size: few; CDR3 protein: CASSLAGMDSPLHF
V gene: TRBV29-1; clone size: -; CDR3 protein: CSVLTPGGDYGYTF
V gene: TRBV12-3/TRBV12-4; clone size: -; CDR3 protein: CASSRTGNNGYTF
V gene: TRBV9; clone size: -; CDR3 protein: CASSSPSGGVSYEQYF
V gene: TRBV5-1; clone size: few; CDR3 protein: CASSFRQGNTGELFF
V gene: TRBV20-1; clone size: -; CDR3 protein: CSAPGQMGTQGNQPQHF
V gene: TRBV7-2; clone size: -; CDR3 protein: CASSSDRNRGLTGYTF
V gene: TRBV20-1; clone size: many; CDR3 protein: CSAPHRAGTDTQYF
V gene: TRBV12-3/TRBV12-4; clone size: few; CDR3 protein: CASSSEPTGAPYNEQFF
V gene: TRBV28; clone size: few; CDR3 protein: CASRAGSLPYNEQYF